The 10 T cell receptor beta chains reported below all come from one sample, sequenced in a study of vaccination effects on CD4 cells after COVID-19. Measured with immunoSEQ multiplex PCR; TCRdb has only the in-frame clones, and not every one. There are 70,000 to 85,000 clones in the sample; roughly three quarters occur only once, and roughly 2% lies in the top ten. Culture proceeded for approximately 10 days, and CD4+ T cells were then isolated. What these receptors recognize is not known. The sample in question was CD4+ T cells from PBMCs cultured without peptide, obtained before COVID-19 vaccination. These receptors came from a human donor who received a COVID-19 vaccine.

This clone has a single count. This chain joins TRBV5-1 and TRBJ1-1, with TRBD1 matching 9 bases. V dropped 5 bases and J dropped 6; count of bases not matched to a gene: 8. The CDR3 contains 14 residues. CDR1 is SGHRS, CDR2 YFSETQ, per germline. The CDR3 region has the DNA TGCGCCAGCAGACCGGGACAGGGAGGATCTGAAGCTTTCTTT. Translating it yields CASRPGQGGSEAFF. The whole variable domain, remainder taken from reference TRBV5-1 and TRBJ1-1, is KAGVTQTPRYLIKTRGQQVTLSCSPISGHRSVSWYQQTPGQGLQFLFEYFSETQRNKGNFPGRFSGRQFSNSRSEMNVSTLELGDSALYLCASRPGQGGSEAFFGQGTRLTVV.

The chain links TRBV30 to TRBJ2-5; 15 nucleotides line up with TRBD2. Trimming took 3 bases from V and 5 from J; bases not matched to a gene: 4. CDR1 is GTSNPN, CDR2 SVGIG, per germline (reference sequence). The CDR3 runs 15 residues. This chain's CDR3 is CAWSGLAGGQETQYF. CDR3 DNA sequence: TGTGCCTGGAGCGGACTAGCGGGGGGGCAGGAGACCCAGTACTTC.

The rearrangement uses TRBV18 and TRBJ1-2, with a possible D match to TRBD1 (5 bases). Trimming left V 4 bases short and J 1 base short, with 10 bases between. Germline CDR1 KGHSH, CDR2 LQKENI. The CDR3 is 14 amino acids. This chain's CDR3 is CASSRQTVNYGYTF. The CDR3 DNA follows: TGTGCCAGCTCACGGCAGACAGTTAACTATGGCTACACCTTC.

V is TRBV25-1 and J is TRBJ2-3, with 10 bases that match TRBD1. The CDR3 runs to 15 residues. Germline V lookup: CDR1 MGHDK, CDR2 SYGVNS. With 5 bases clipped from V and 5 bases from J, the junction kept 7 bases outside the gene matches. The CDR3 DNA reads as TGTGCCAGCAGTAAAAGACAGGGGGCTATAGATACGCAGTATTTT. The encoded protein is CASSKRQGAIDTQYF.

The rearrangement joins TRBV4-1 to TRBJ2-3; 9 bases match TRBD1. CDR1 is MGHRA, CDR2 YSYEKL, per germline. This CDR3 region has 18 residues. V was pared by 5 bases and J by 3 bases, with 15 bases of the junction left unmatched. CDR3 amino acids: CASSSGTGKNKGTDTQYF. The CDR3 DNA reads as TGCGCCAGCAGCTCCGGGACAGGGAAGAATAAAGGGACAGATACGCAGTATTTT.

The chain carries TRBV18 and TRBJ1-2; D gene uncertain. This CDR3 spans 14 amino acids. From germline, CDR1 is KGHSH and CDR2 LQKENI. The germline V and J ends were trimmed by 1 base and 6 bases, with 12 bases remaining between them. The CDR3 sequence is CASSPQSGLDGYTF. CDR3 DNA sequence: TGTGCCAGCTCACCACAGTCCGGGTTGGATGGCTACACCTTC.

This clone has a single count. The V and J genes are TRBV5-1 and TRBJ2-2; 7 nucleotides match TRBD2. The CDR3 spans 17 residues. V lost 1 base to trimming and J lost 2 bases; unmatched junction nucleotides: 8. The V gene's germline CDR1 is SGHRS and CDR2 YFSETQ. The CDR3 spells CASSLIPGLKNTGELFF. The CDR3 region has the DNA TGCGCCAGCAGCTTGATCCCGGGACTAAAAAACACCGGGGAGCTGTTTTTT.

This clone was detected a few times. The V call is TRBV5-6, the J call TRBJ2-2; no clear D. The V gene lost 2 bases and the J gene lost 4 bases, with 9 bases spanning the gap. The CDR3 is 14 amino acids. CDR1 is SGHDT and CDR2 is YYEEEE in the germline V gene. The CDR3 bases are TGTGCCAGCAGCTTCAGTGACGGCACCGGGGAGCTGTTTTTT. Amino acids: CASSFSDGTGELFF.

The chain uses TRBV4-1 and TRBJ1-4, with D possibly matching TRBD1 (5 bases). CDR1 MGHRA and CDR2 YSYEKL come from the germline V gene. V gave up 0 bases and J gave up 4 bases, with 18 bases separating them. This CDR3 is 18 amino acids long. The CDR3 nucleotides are TGCGCCAGCAGCCAAGACCCTTCCGGCCCTCAGGGTAATGAAAAACTGTTTTTT. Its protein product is CASSQDPSGPQGNEKLFF.

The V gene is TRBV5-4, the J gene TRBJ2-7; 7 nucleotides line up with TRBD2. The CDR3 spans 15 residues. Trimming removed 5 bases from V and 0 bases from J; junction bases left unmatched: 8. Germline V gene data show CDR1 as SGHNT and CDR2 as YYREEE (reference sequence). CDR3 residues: CASSQAGRSSYEQYV. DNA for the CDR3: TGTGCCAGCAGTCAAGCGGGGCGAAGCTCCTACGAGCAGTACGTC.